The 19 T cell receptor beta chains in this list originate from one sample, sequenced in a study of T cell responses to AZD1222 COVID-19 vaccine. The repertoire was sequenced with immunoSEQ multiplex PCR; TCRdb's copy has only in-frame clones and lacks some. In the table there are 90,000 to 100,000 clones, 70% to 90% of which are singletons. The sequencing used peripheral blood, collected on day 0 of AZD1222 vaccination. The receptors here all came from an adult in good health.

The chain joins TRBV7-9 to TRBJ2-3, with 12 bases fitting TRBD2. V lost 0 bases and J lost 5; bases outside the gene matches: 3. This CDR3 comprises 16 residues. Germline V CDR1 and CDR2: SEHNR, FQNEAQ (reference sequence). The CDR3 nucleotides read TGTGCCAGCAGCTTAGCGGCGACTAGCGGGAGAGATACGCAGTATTTT. Amino acid sequence: CASSLAATSGRDTQYF. The whole variable domain, remainder taken from reference TRBV7-9 and TRBJ2-3, is DTGVSQNPRHKITKRGQNVTFRCDPISEHNRLYWYRQTLGQGPEFLTYFQNEAQLEKSRLLSDRFSAERPKGSFSTLEIQRTEQGDSAMYLCASSLAATSGRDTQYFGPGTRLTVL.

V is TRBV28 and J is TRBJ1-1; D is possibly TRBD1 (6 bases). Trimming cost V 3 bases and J 10 bases, with 9 bases left between them. Germline lookup yields CDR1 MDHEN and CDR2 SYDVKM. The CDR3 length is 11 residues. CDR3 bases: TGTGCCAGCAGTTTGGACAGTAGAGCTTTCTTT. Amino acid sequence: CASSLDSRAFF. Supplemented by reference TRBV28 and TRBJ1-1, the full variable domain reads DVKVTQSSRYLVKRTGEKVFLECVQDMDHENMFWYRQDPGLGLRLIYFSYDVKMKEKGDIPEGYSVSREKKERFSLILESASTNQTSMYLCASSLDSRAFFGQGTRLTVV.

In this sample, this clone turned up once. CDR3 DNA: TGTGCCAGCTCACCGGACTGGACCGGGACAGATACGCAGTATTTT. It is translated as CASSPDWTGTDTQYF. The rearrangement uses TRBV18 and TRBJ2-3, with a weak D call TRBD2 (5 bases). Trimming stripped 3 bases from V and 3 bases from J, with 13 bases between. Germline CDR1 and CDR2: KGHSH and LQKENI. CDR3 length: 15 amino acids.

This clone has just one count. This chain connects TRBV27 to TRBJ1-6, with 9 bases identical to TRBD1. V trimming: 8 bases; J trimming: 7 bases; junction bases outside the gene matches: 6. The germline V gene has CDR1 MNHEY and CDR2 SMNVEV (reference sequence). This CDR3 spans 14 amino acids. CDR3 region: CASGRDRENSPLHF. The CDR3 DNA reads TGTGCCAGCGGTCGGGACAGGGAAAATTCACCCCTCCACTTT.

V gene TRBV29-1 combines with J gene TRBJ1-1, with TRBD1 identical over 7 bases. V gave up 5 bases and J gave up 5 bases; unmatched junction bases: 8. Germline CDR1 is SQVTM and CDR2 is ANQGSEA. The CDR3 is made up of 13 amino acids. The CDR3 region has the DNA TGCAGCGTTAAGGACAGGTGGGGGACTGAAGCTTTCTTT. Translation: CSVKDRWGTEAFF.

The chain has TRBV12-3 or TRBV12-4 and TRBJ2-7; TRBD2 matches 10 bases. V lost 2 bases and J lost 12; bases outside the gene matches: 7. The CDR3 extends over 13 amino acids. CDR3: CASSLSLASGGYV. In DNA form, the CDR3 reads TGTGCCAGCAGTTTATCCCTGGCTAGCGGGGGGTACGTC.

This chain links TRBV4-3 with TRBJ1-1; D unresolved. CDR3 size: 16 residues. With 5 bases removed from V and 2 bases from J, the gap between germline ends came to 18 bases. Germline CDR1 and CDR2: LGHNA and YSLEER. The CDR3 bases are TGCGCCAGCAGCATCAGCTTTGGGCCCCCTAACACTGAAGCTTTCTTT. It encodes CASSISFGPPNTEAFF.

V gene TRBV11-1 combines with J gene TRBJ2-7, with D perhaps matching TRBD1 or TRBD2 (5 bases each). Deletions cut 5 bases from V and 4 bases from J, with 15 bases between. The CDR3 has 14 amino acids. Germline CDR1 reads SGHAT; CDR2 reads FQDESV (reference sequence). The CDR3 DNA sequence: TGTGCCAGCAGCCCCGACGGGACCCAGTACGAGCAGTACGTC. Amino acid sequence: CASSPDGTQYEQYV.

This sequence joins TRBV27 and TRBJ1-2; 7 bases map to TRBD1. V lost 8 bases to trimming and J lost 6 bases; unmatched junction nucleotides: 15. The CDR3 sequence is 15 residues long. The V gene's germline CDR1 is MNHEY and CDR2 SMNVEV (reference sequence). CDR3 loop: CASGSGQVLSHGYTF. CDR3 DNA: TGTGCCAGCGGATCCGGACAGGTCTTATCTCATGGCTACACCTTC.

CDR3 residues: CARSRRTGKARHSGANVLTF. CDR3 DNA: TGTGCCAGAAGCAGACGGACAGGGAAGGCCCGCCACTCTGGGGCCAACGTCCTGACTTTC. V is TRBV5-3 and J is TRBJ2-6; 8 bases align to TRBD1. TRBV5-3 is filed as an ORF, its function uncertain. The length of the CDR3 is 20 residues. V lost 4 bases and J lost 0; bases outside the gene matches: 15.

The V call is TRBV3-1 (or the pseudogene TRBV3-2), the J call TRBJ2-7, with TRBD2 matching over 11 bases. This CDR3 region has 16 residues. The V segment lost 0 bases and the J segment 3 bases; nucleotides outside the gene matches: 4. Germline V gene sequence: CDR1 LGHDT, CDR2 YNNKEL (reference sequence). CDR3 DNA: TGTGCCAGCAGCCAAGAGGGACTAGCGGCCCTCTACGAGCAGTACTTC. As protein: CASSQEGLAALYEQYF.

The chain employs TRBV18 and TRBJ1-2; TRBD1 matches 7 bases. The CDR3 loop spans 13 amino acids. Trimming cost V 3 bases and J 6 bases; bases outside gene matches: 4. From germline, CDR1 is KGHSH and CDR2 LQKENI. The CDR3 here is CASSPIQGDGYTF. CDR3 DNA sequence: TGTGCCAGCTCACCTATCCAGGGGGATGGCTACACCTTC.

This clone was seen more than once but under ten times. J is TRBJ2-7 and V is TRBV7-2; D unclear. Per germline, CDR1 SGHTA and CDR2 FQGNSA. Trimming pared 1 base from V and 6 bases from J, leaving 13 bases between. This CDR3 region has 14 residues. The CDR3: CASSLVVSNGEQYF. The CDR3 DNA is TGTGCCAGCAGCTTAGTAGTGTCTAATGGCGAGCAGTACTTC.

This clone was seen only once. V usage is TRBV2 and J usage is TRBJ1-2; D ambiguous. V lost 7 bases to trimming and J lost 8 bases, with 2 bases between them. Germline assignment: CDR1 SNHLY and CDR2 FYNNEI. CDR3 length: 8 residues. CDR3: CASMGYTF. CDR3 sequence (DNA): TGTGCCAGCATGGGCTACACCTTC. Together with reference TRBV2 and TRBJ1-2, the CDR3 gives the full variable domain: EPEVTQTPSHQVTQMGQEVILRCVPISNHLYFYWYRQILGQKVEFLVSFYNNEISEKSEIFDDQFSVERPDGSNFTLKIRSTKLEDSAMYFCASMGYTFGSGTRLTVV.

This chain uses TRBV3-1 (or the pseudogene TRBV3-2) with TRBJ2-2, with D hard to call. The germline V gene encodes CDR1 LGHDT and CDR2 YNNKEL (reference sequence). The germline V and J ends were trimmed by 5 bases and 1 base, with 8 bases remaining between them. The CDR3 spans 14 residues. The CDR3 loop reads CASSSTGNTGELFF. The CDR3, as DNA: TGTGCCAGCAGCTCAACTGGGAACACCGGGGAGCTGTTTTTT.

The chain is built from TRBV15 and TRBJ1-1; no firm D call. This CDR3 spans 15 amino acids. Trimming took off 0 bases at V and 0 bases at J, with 8 bases between the two ends. Germline V lookup: CDR1 LNHNV, CDR2 YYDKDF (reference sequence). CDR3 residues: CATSRDTQLNTEAFF. CDR3 bases: TGTGCCACCAGCAGAGATACCCAACTGAACACTGAAGCTTTCTTT.

The chain links TRBV24-1 to TRBJ2-1; 13 bases line up with TRBD2. The CDR3 has 16 amino acids. Germline V CDR1 and CDR2: KGHDR, SFDVKD. Trimming took 4 bases from V and 6 from J; bases not matched to a gene: 5. The CDR3: CATSDLTSGRANEQFF. The CDR3, as DNA: TGTGCCACCAGTGACCTCACTAGCGGGAGGGCCAATGAGCAGTTCTTC.

This CDR3 reads CASSLGEAGQGYGYTF. As DNA, the CDR3 is TGTGCCAGCAGCTTAGGGGAAGCAGGACAGGGCTATGGCTACACCTTC. V gene TRBV7-2 combines with J gene TRBJ1-2; the match to TRBD1 covers 8 bases. Germline values: CDR1 SGHTA, CDR2 FQGNSA. The V gene end was trimmed by 1 base and the J gene end by 4 bases; junction bases not matched to a gene: 8. The CDR3 runs 16 residues.

Here the CDR3 DNA reads TGTGCCAGCAGCCAAGATCTAACCCGGGCGGTGTTTTTT. Translating it yields CASSQDLTRAVFF. The chain is built from TRBV4-2 and TRBJ1-4; D gene ambiguous. The CDR3 contains 13 residues. The V end was cut by 0 bases, the J end by 15 bases, with 14 bases between. CDR1 LGHNA and CDR2 YNFKEQ come from the germline V gene.